Below are 20 T cell receptor beta chains sequenced from a single sample in a study of Graves' ophthalmopathy and Graves' hyperthyroidism (dated by TCRdb to 2016 to 2018). Sequencing was performed on an Illumina HiSeq 2000. TCR beta CDR3 regions were amplified from RNA transcripts for repertoire sequencing. The first round of RT-PCR was done with HTBI primers and the Qiagen OneStep RT-PCR kit, and was followed by a second round of multiplex PCR, then size selection and purification. TCRdb's own reprocessing of the public reads used fastp at Q25 and MiXCR and kept productive beta chains. Rows matching on CDR3 protein sequence are summarized as one entry with the most common DNA and genes. The sample has some 1.1 million distinct CDR3 sequences on record, about two fifths of them singletons. Of the sample, more than 9.5% is held by the ten largest clones. Sequences were obtained from peripheral blood or thyroid tissue (not recorded which). The receptors stem from an adult man with Graves' hyperthyroidism.

This clonotype has just one count. The chain carries TRBV10-3 and TRBJ1-2; TRBD1 might be the D (6 bases). The CDR3 is 15 amino acids. Germline CDR1 and CDR2: ENHRY and SYGVKD. The V gene lost 4 bases and the J gene lost 1 base, with 13 bases spanning the gap. Here the CDR3 DNA reads TGTGCCATCAGTGGGTCTACAGGGAATAACTATGGCTACACCTTC. This sequence encodes CAISGSTGNNYGYTF.

This clonotype was counted only a few times. V gene TRBV10-3 combines with J gene TRBJ2-3, with TRBD2 matching over 10 bases. Trimming removed 7 bases from V and 2 bases from J; junction bases left unmatched: 15. Germline V gives CDR1 ENHRY, CDR2 SYGVKD. The CDR3 extends over 18 amino acids. The CDR3 sequence is CAITPSRASGGLTDTQYF. In nucleotides, the CDR3 is TGTGCCATCACTCCCAGTCGCGCTAGCGGGGGACTCACAGATACGCAGTATTTT.

J is TRBJ2-5 and V is TRBV6-5, with D unresolved. The CDR3 sequence is 14 residues long. Trimming shortened V by 2 bases and J by 2 bases, and 9 bases separated the two germline ends. Germline assignment: CDR1 MNHEY and CDR2 SVGAGI. The CDR3 DNA is TGTGCCAGCAGTTACGTGGCAGCACAAGAGACCCAGTACTTC. Protein product: CASSYVAAQETQYF.

The chain combines TRBV6-5 with TRBJ2-7; D remains ambiguous. V was shortened by 2 bases and J by 2 bases, with 7 bases between the two germline ends. Per the germline V gene, CDR1 is MNHEY and CDR2 is SVGAGI. The CDR3 runs 13 residues. The CDR3: CASSYRATYEQYF. In nucleotides, the CDR3 is TGTGCCAGCAGTTACCGTGCGACCTACGAGCAGTACTTC.

This clonotype was counted once. The DNA is omitted, as the CDR3 cannot be located on it reliably, and the CDR3 follows TCRdb's listing. The chain couples TRBV7-9 to TRBJ2-5; the D segment call TRBD1 is taken from the table without a DNA check. The CDR3 totals 20 residues, both ends included. In germline, CDR1 is SEHNR, CDR2 FQNEAQ (reference sequence). The CDR3 protein is CASSLVFGAGYTFGSGTQYF.

This CDR3 is CASSHGTVDQPQHF. In DNA, the CDR3 is TGTGCCAGCAGCCACGGGACGGTGGATCAGCCCCAGCATTTT. V and J are TRBV6-2 or TRBV6-3 and TRBJ1-5; D is possibly TRBD1 (5 bases). Between the trimmed V and J ends, which lost 6 bases and 5 bases, there was a span of 14 bases. Germline CDR1 and CDR2: MNHEY and SVGEGT. This CDR3 is 14 amino acids long.

This sequence joins TRBV4-1 and TRBJ2-7; the D gene could be TRBD1 or TRBD2 (5 bases each). The CDR3 covers 14 residues. Germline V gene data show CDR1 as MGHRA and CDR2 as YSYEKL. The V end lost 3 bases, the J end lost 6 bases, and 15 bases lay between the germline ends. The CDR3 here is CASSHPLVGVEQYF. The CDR3 DNA is TGCGCCAGCAGCCACCCATTAGTGGGGGTCGAGCAGTACTTC.

The chain is built from TRBV9 and TRBJ1-2; 8 nucleotides agree with TRBD1. The CDR3 is made up of 12 amino acids. CDR1 SGDLS and CDR2 YYNGEE come from the germline V gene. CDR3 in amino acids: CARDPGGLGYTF. CDR3 nucleotide sequence: TGTGCTAGAGATCCAGGGGGCCTCGGCTACACCTTC. The variable domain in full, completed from reference TRBV9 and TRBJ1-2, reads DSGVTQTPKHLITATGQRVTLRCSPRSGDLSVYWYQQSLDQGLQFLIQYYNGEERAKGNILERFSAQQFPDLHSELNLSSLELGDSALYFCARDPGGLGYTFGSGTRLTVV.

The chain is built from TRBV6-6 and TRBJ2-5; D is ambiguous. The germline V and J ends were trimmed by 0 bases and 5 bases, with 7 bases remaining between them. The CDR3 length is 13 residues. Germline V CDR1 and CDR2: MNHNY, SVGAGI (reference sequence). CDR3 sequence reads: CASSYSSRETQYF. The CDR3 bases are TGTGCCAGCAGTTACTCGAGTAGGGAGACCCAGTACTTC.

The chain recombines TRBV5-4 with TRBJ1-1; D is unresolved. V was cut by 4 bases and J by 3 bases, with 10 bases left in between. Per the germline V gene, CDR1 is SGHNT and CDR2 is YYREEE (reference sequence). The CDR3 consists of 13 residues. CDR3 in amino acids: CASSPREDTEAFF. The CDR3 DNA reads TGTGCCAGCAGCCCCCGGGAAGACACTGAAGCTTTCTTT. Drawing the rest from reference TRBV5-4 and TRBJ1-1, the complete variable domain is ETGVTQSPTHLIKTRGQQVTLRCSSQSGHNTVSWYQQALGQGPQFIFQYYREEENGRGNFPPRFSGLQFPNYSSELNVNALELDDSALYLCASSPREDTEAFFGQGTRLTVV.

This clonotype was recorded a few times. The J gene is TRBJ2-5, the V gene TRBV20-1; TRBD2 matches at 10 bases. The ends lost 3 bases at V and 1 base at J; junction bases unmatched: 8. The CDR3 runs 16 residues. Germline V CDR1 and CDR2: DFQATT, SNEGSKA (reference sequence). DNA for the CDR3: TGCAGTGCTAGTTTTGGTAGCGGGAGGATCCAAGAGACCCAGTACTTC. It codes for CSASFGSGRIQETQYF.

This clonotype was detected ten times or more. V usage is TRBV12-3 or TRBV12-4 and J usage is TRBJ1-1, with D perhaps matching TRBD1 (6 bases). The CDR3 loop spans 14 amino acids. V was pared by 6 bases and J by 1 base, with 12 bases between. DNA for the CDR3: TGTGCCAGCAGCTTTGGACAGACGAACACTGAAGCTTTCTTT. It is translated as CASSFGQTNTEAFF.

Concerning this clonotype: One base away lies a much larger clone, so this may be a sequencing read error. The chain joins TRBV20-1 to TRBJ1-5; D unclear. CDR1 DFQATT and CDR2 SNEGSKA come from the germline V gene (reference sequence). This CDR3 is 15 amino acids long. Trimming stripped 2 bases from V and 1 base from J, with 12 bases between. The DNA for the CDR3 is TGCAGTGCTAGATTCCGTCGAAGGAGCAATCAGCCCCAGCATTTT. Translated, it gives CSARFRRRSNQPQHF.

The genes are TRBV7-2 and TRBJ1-1; no definite D call. Per the germline V gene, CDR1 is SGHTA and CDR2 is FQGNSA. V shed 1 base and J shed 5 bases, with 14 bases lying between them. This CDR3 has 15 residues. Written as DNA, the CDR3 is TGTGCCAGCAGCTTAGTGCTCAGTGGGGATACTGAAGCTTTCTTT. Protein product: CASSLVLSGDTEAFF.

This clonotype was seen only a few times. A much more abundant neighbour one base away suggests this may be a read error. The chain employs TRBV24-1 and TRBJ1-1; unclear D gene. This CDR3 is 11 amino acids long. Deletions cut 4 bases from V and 3 bases from J, with 2 bases between. From germline, CDR1 is KGHDR and CDR2 SFDVKD. The CDR3 sequence is CATSDHTEAFF. The CDR3 nucleotides read TGTGCCACCAGTGACCACACTGAAGCTTTCTTT.

In this sample, this clonotype turned up many times. V usage is TRBV29-1 and J usage is TRBJ1-4; TRBD1 aligns across 7 bases. Trimming took 7 bases from V and 2 from J; bases not matched to a gene: 4. The germline gives CDR1 SQVTM, CDR2 ANQGSEA. The CDR3 is 13 residues long. The CDR3 region is CSGQGRTNEKLFF. The CDR3 bases are TGCAGCGGACAGGGACGGACTAATGAAAAACTGTTTTTT.

This clonotype was observed many times. The chain links TRBV13 to TRBJ2-7, with 13 bases identical to TRBD2. The CDR3 sequence is 15 residues long. Trimming took 6 bases from V and 6 from J; bases not matched to a gene: 8. Germline loops: CDR1 PRHDT, CDR2 FYEKMQ (reference sequence). Written as DNA, the CDR3 is TGTGCCAGCAGATCCCGGACTAGCGGGAGTTCCGAGCAGTACTTC. It is translated as CASRSRTSGSSEQYF. Full variable domain (outside the CDR3, taken from reference TRBV13 and TRBJ2-7): AAGVIQSPRHLIKEKRETATLKCYPIPRHDTVYWYQQGPGQDPQFLISFYEKMQSDKGSIPDRFSAQQFSDYHSELNMSSLELGDSALYFCASRSRTSGSSEQYFGPGTRLTVT.

Note on this clonotype: The junction departs from the called germline gene at one end, perhaps through a read error. The rearrangement uses TRBV10-3 and TRBJ2-5, with D perhaps matching TRBD1 (5 bases). Germline V CDR1 and CDR2: ENHRY, SYGVKD. The CDR3 loop spans 14 amino acids. The CDR3 region has the DNA TGTGCCAGCAGTGTGGGGCCCTACCGGGAGACCCAGTACTTC. This gives the protein CASSVGPYRETQYF.

The genes are TRBV4-3 and TRBJ2-7; D call uncertain. This CDR3 is 13 amino acids long. V was cut by 0 bases and J by 7 bases, with 10 bases left in between. Germline CDR1 LGHNA, CDR2 YSLEER. CDR3 amino acids: CASSQDGAREQYF. The CDR3 region has the DNA TGCGCCAGCAGCCAAGATGGTGCCCGGGAGCAGTACTTC.

J is TRBJ1-2 and V is TRBV7-9, with D unclear. Germline V gene lookup returns CDR1 SEHNR and CDR2 FQNEAQ (reference sequence). CDR3 length: 14 residues. With 4 bases removed from V and 0 bases from J, the gap between germline ends came to 9 bases. CDR3 DNA: TGTGCCAGCAGCTCGGGATGGGCTAACTATGGCTACACCTTC. Protein sequence: CASSSGWANYGYTF.